Listed below are T cell receptor beta chains from one sample, sequenced in a study of OX40 agonist ivuxolimab in advanced cancers. Method: immunoSEQ multiplex PCR; TCRdb's copy keeps in-frame clones and lacks some. The data contain more than 55,000 clones, approximately 91% of them seen just once; the ten biggest clones take up about 5.5%. Source: CD4+ or CD8+ T cells sorted from blood, taken in a trial of the OX40 agonist ivuxolimab. These receptors all come from an adult with an advanced solid tumor such as melanoma, head and neck, liver or kidney cancer. Both conserved end residues are part of each CDR3. Size is stated for part of the rows, as once, few or many counts, or as a class when the clone is expanded.

cdr3_aa: CASSQDRNQPQHF
v_call: TRBV7-9
clone_size: few

cdr3_aa: CASSVGQRDEKLFF
v_call: TRBV5-1
clone_size: many

cdr3_aa: CASSFGTDNEKLFF
v_call: TRBV5-1
clone_size: -

cdr3_aa: CASWGWGNEQFF
v_call: TRBV4-2
clone_size: once

cdr3_aa: CASKRAGKISNQPQHF
v_call: TRBV28
clone_size: -

cdr3_aa: CASAVTGVLSGELFF
v_call: TRBV7-9
clone_size: -

cdr3_aa: CASSLLDRNTGELFF
v_call: TRBV27
clone_size: -

cdr3_aa: CAWSNGVGGEAFF
v_call: TRBV30
clone_size: -

cdr3_aa: CASSSSASQGVDQPQHF
v_call: TRBV28
clone_size: -

cdr3_aa: CASTWGGQINTEAFF
v_call: TRBV5-8
clone_size: -

cdr3_aa: CASSLRPGEEGEQFF
v_call: TRBV7-6
clone_size: once

cdr3_aa: CSAIGHYEQYF
v_call: TRBV20-1
clone_size: -

cdr3_aa: CASSSRQGTYGYTF
v_call: TRBV13
clone_size: -

cdr3_aa: CSASKGYEQYF
v_call: TRBV20-1
clone_size: -

cdr3_aa: CASSTSTGELFF
v_call: TRBV9
clone_size: -

cdr3_aa: CASSTPPGQGLETQYF
v_call: TRBV19
clone_size: -